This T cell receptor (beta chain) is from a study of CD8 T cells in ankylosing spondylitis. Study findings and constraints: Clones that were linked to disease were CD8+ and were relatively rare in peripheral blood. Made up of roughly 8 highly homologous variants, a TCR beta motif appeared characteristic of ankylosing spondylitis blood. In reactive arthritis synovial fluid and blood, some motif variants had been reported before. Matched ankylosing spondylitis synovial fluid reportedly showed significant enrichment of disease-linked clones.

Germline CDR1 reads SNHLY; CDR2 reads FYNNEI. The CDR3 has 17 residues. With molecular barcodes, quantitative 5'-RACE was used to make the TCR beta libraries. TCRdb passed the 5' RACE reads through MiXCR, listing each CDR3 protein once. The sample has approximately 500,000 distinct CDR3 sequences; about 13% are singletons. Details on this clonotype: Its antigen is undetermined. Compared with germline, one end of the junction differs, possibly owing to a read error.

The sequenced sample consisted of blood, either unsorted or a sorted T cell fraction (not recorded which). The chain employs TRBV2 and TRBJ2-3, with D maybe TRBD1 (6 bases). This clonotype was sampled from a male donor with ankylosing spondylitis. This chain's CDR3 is CACSLALHRVDTDTQYF. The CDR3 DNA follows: TGTGCCTGCAGTTTAGCGCTTCACAGGGTGGACACAGATACGCAGTATTTT.